This T cell receptor beta chain stems from a study of T cell responses to AZD1222 COVID-19 vaccine. This CDR3 is 13 amino acids long. Between the trimmed V and J ends, which lost 6 bases and 15 bases, there was a span of 21 bases. The method was immunoSEQ multiplex PCR; TCRdb's version includes in-frame clones alone and lacks a portion of them. The sample carries roughly 180,000 clones, approximately 89% recorded once. This chain uses TRBV12-3 or TRBV12-4 with TRBJ2-1; no clear D gene. Sample: peripheral blood, taken 28 days after the second AZD1222 dose. The TCR comes from an adult who received the AZD1222 COVID-19 vaccine. CDR3 residues: CASSPRAPRGPFF. CDR3 sequence (DNA): TGTGCCAGCAGCCCCCGGGCACCCCGTGGTCCGTTCTTC.